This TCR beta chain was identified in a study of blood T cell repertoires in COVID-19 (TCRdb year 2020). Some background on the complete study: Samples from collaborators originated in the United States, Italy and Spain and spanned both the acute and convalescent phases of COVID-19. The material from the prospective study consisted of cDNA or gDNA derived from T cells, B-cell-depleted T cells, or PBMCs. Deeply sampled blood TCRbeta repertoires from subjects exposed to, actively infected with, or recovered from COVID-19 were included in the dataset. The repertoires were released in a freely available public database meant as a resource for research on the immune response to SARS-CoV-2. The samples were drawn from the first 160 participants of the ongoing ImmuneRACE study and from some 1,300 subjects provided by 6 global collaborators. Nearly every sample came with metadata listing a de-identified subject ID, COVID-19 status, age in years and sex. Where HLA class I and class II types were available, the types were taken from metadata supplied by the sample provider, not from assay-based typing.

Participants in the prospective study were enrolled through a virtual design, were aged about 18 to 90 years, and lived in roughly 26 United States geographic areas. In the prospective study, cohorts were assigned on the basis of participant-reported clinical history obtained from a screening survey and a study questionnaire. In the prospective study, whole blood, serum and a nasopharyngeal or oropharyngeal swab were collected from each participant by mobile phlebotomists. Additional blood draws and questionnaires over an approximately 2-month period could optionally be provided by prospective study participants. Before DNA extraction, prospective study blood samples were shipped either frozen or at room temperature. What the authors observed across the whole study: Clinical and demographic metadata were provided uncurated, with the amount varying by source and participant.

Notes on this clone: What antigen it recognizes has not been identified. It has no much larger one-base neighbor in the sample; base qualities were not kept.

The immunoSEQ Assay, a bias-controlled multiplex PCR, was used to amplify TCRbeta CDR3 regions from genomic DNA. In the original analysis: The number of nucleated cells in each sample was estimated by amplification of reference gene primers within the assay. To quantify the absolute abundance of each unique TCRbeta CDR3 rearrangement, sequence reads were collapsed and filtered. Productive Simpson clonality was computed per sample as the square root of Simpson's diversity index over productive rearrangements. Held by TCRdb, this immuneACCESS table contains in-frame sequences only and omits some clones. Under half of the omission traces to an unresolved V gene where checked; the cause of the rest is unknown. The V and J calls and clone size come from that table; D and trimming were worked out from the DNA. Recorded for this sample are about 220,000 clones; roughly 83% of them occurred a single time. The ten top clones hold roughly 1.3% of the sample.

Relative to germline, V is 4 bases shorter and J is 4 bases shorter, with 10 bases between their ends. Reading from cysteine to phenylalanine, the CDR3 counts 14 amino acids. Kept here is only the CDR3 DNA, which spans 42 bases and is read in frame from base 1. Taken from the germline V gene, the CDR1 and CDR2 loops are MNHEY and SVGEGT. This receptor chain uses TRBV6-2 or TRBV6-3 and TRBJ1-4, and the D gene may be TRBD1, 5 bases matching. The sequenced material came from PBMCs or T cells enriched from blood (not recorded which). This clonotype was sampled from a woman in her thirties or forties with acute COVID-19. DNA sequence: TGTGCCAGCAGTTGGGGGGGAAATAATGAAAAACTGTTTTTT. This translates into CASSWGGNNEKLFF.